A selection of T cell receptor beta chains follows, all from one sample in a study of shared clonotypes between healthy human individuals. Repertoires were generated with immunoSEQ multiplex PCR, while TCRdb's copy carries only in-frame clones and drops some. The table lists about 2.1 million clones, roughly 95% of them singletons, with approximately 1.7% in the top ten. Sequencing input: naive CD8+ T cells from PBMCs. The source of these receptors is a man aged 18 to 29 in good health. Some clones in this sample may be carry-over from other donors' samples. The CDR3 runs from the conserved cysteine through the conserved F or W. The order of the fields is D gene, V gene, J gene, CDR3 DNA, CDR3 protein. The D gene is left open where the match is weak.

d_gene: .; v_gene: TRBV5-6; j_gene: TRBJ1-1; CDR3nt: TGTGCCAGCAGCTTGGAGGGTACTGAAGCTTTCTTT; CDR3aa: CASSLEGTEAFF
d_gene: .; v_gene: TRBV5-6; j_gene: TRBJ2-7; CDR3nt: TGTGCCAGCAGCTTGGAGTACGAGCAGTACTTC; CDR3aa: CASSLEYEQYF
d_gene: TRBD2; v_gene: TRBV10-3; j_gene: TRBJ2-1; CDR3nt: TGTGCCATCAGTGACCCCTTGGGGGACTATTCGAGTGAGCAGTTCTTC; CDR3aa: CAISDPLGDYSSEQFF
d_gene: .; v_gene: TRBV27; j_gene: TRBJ2-7; CDR3nt: TGTGCCAGCAGTGAGGGGCTCTCCTACGAGCAGTACTTC; CDR3aa: CASSEGLSYEQYF
d_gene: TRBD2; v_gene: TRBV7-9; j_gene: TRBJ2-3; CDR3nt: TGTGCCAGCAGCCTCCTCCCCCCTAGCGGGAGAAGTACAGATACGCAGTATTTT; CDR3aa: CASSLLPPSGRSTDTQYF
d_gene: .; v_gene: TRBV6-5; j_gene: TRBJ2-6; CDR3nt: TGTGCCAGCAGTTACTCGGCGACATGGGGGGCCAACGTCCTGACTTTC; CDR3aa: CASSYSATWGANVLTF
d_gene: TRBD2; v_gene: TRBV28; j_gene: TRBJ2-7; CDR3nt: TGTGCCAGCAGTTTATTAGCGGGGCAGGCCTACGAGCAGTACTTC; CDR3aa: CASSLLAGQAYEQYF
d_gene: .; v_gene: TRBV6-1; j_gene: TRBJ2-7; CDR3nt: TGTGCCAGCAGTGAAAGGGACGGGATTGTTTACTACGAGCAGTACTTC; CDR3aa: CASSERDGIVYYEQYF
d_gene: TRBD1; v_gene: TRBV2; j_gene: TRBJ2-3; CDR3nt: TGTGCCAGCAGGAACGCCGGGACAGGGGAAGGCACAGATACGCAGTATTTT; CDR3aa: CASRNAGTGEGTDTQYF
d_gene: TRBD1; v_gene: TRBV4-1; j_gene: TRBJ1-2; CDR3nt: TGCGCCAGCAGCCAAGTTTCGGGACAGATGAATGGCTACACCTTC; CDR3aa: CASSQVSGQMNGYTF